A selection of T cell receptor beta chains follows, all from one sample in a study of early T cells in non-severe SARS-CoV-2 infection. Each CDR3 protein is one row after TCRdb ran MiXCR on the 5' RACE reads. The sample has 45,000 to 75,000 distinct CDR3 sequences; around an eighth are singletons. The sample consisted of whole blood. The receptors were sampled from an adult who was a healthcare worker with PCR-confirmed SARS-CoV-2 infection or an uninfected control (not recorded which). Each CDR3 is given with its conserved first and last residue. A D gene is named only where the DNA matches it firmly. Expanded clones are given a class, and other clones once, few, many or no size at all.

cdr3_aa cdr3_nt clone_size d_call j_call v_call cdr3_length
CAISETATNEKLFF TGTGCCATCAGTGAGACTGCAACTAATGAAAAACTGTTTTTT many . TRBJ1-4 TRBV10-3 14
CAWSATRGGPINSPLHF TGTGCCTGGAGTGCAACGAGGGGGGGACCCATTAATTCACCCCTCCACTTT few . TRBJ1-6 TRBV30 17
CASSPHRDRGTEVFF TGTGCCAGCAGCCCTCACCGGGACAGGGGTACTGAAGTTTTCTTT . TRBD1 TRBJ1-1 TRBV7-8 15
CASTPPSRDEQYF TGTGCCAGCACCCCCCCGTCCAGGGACGAGCAGTACTTC . . TRBJ2-7 TRBV12-3/TRBV12-4 13
CASSFTSRDTQYF TGTGCCAGCAGCTTCACTAGTAGAGATACGCAGTATTTT . . TRBJ2-3 TRBV7-3 13
CASSLDGGKNNEQFF TGTGCCAGCAGCTTAGACGGGGGAAAGAACAATGAGCAGTTCTTC . . TRBJ2-1 TRBV7-6 15
CASLMLNMNTEAFF TGTGCCAGCCTCATGTTAAACATGAACACTGAAGCTTTCTTT many . TRBJ1-1 TRBV18 14
CASGIGTVTDTQYF TGTGCTAGTGGAATAGGAACGGTCACAGATACGCAGTATTTT many . TRBJ2-3 TRBV12-5 14
CASQITEGRDNEQFF TGTGCCAGCCAGATCACGGAGGGCCGCGACAATGAGCAGTTCTTC many . TRBJ2-1 TRBV6-5 15
CASSFNSARLNEQFF TGTGCCAGCAGTTTTAATTCTGCACGCCTGAATGAGCAGTTCTTC many . TRBJ2-1 TRBV28 15
CATNSGFGTPLHF TGTGCCACCAATTCCGGGTTCGGAACACCCCTCCACTTT . . TRBJ1-6 TRBV11-2 13
CASSLVSLGSSGANVLTF TGTGCCAGCAGCTTAGTATCCCTGGGGAGCTCTGGGGCCAACGTCCTGACTTTC few . TRBJ2-6 TRBV7-9 18
CSVDLPTYNEQFF TGCAGCGTTGACCTTCCCACCTACAATGAGCAGTTCTTC many . TRBJ2-1 TRBV29-1 13
CASSPGLASYEQYF TGTGCCAGCAGTCCTGGACTAGCCTCCTACGAGCAGTACTTC . TRBD2 TRBJ2-7 TRBV28 14
CSAAGGAETQYF TGCAGCGCGGCCGGGGGAGCCGAGACCCAGTACTTC few . TRBJ2-5 TRBV29-1 12
CAWRQKTGGRNTEAFF TGTGCCTGGAGACAAAAGACAGGGGGAAGGAACACTGAAGCTTTCTTT many TRBD1 TRBJ1-1 TRBV30 16
CASSVGSGGGSYEQYF TGTGCCAGCAGCGTAGGATCCGGAGGGGGCTCCTACGAGCAGTACTTC few . TRBJ2-7 TRBV9 16
CSARDPTAPTEAFF TGCAGTGCTAGAGATCCGACTGCACCCACTGAAGCTTTCTTT few . TRBJ1-1 TRBV20-1 14
CASSLEGHGNTIYF TGTGCCAGCAGCTTAGAAGGGCATGGAAACACCATATATTTT . . TRBJ1-3 TRBV7-2 14
CAIRPTGDNTDTQYF TGTGCCATCAGGCCCACCGGAGACAACACAGATACGCAGTATTTT many . TRBJ2-3 TRBV10-3 15
CSVPGDTGELFF TGCAGCGTGCCAGGGGACACCGGGGAGCTGTTTTTT few . TRBJ2-2 TRBV29-1 12
CSTDTGELFF TGCAGTACTGACACCGGGGAGCTGTTTTTT . . TRBJ2-2 TRBV20-1 10